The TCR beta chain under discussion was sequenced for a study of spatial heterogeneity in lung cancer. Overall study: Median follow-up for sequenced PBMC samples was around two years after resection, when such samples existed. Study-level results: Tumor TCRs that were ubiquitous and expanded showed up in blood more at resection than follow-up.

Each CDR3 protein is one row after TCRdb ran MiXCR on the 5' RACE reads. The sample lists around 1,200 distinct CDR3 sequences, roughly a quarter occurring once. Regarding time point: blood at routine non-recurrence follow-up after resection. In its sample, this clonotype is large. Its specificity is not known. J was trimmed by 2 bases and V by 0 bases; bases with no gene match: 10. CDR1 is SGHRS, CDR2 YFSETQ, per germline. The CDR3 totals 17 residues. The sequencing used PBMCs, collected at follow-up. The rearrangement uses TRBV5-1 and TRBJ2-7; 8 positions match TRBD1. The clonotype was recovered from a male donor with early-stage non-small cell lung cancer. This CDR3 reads CASSLGTGLPPTYEQYF. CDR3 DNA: TGCGCCAGCAGCTTGGGGACAGGGTTGCCCCCAACCTACGAGCAGTACTTC.